Listed here are 8 T cell receptor beta chains from one sample, sequenced in a study of T-cell reconstitution after alpha-beta-depleted transplantation in children. Regarding the study as a whole: Reported findings indicate that, about two months after transplant, alpha-beta T cells came from several hundred expanded clones, which were derived from non-depleted graft cells.

For these receptors, no antigen is known. Construction of the TCRbeta library involved unique molecular identifiers. Via MiXCR, TCRdb re-called the PCR reads, giving one row per CDR3 protein. The sample lists about 31,000 distinct CDR3 sequences, roughly 6.7% seen once, with around 27% in the top ten. Sequencing was performed on peripheral blood, taken 60 days after TCRalphabeta/CD19-depleted stem cell transplant. These receptors all stem from a child younger than two who had a stem cell transplant for acute myeloid leukemia, so the T cells may come from the graft donor.

In this sample, this clonotype turned up many times. V is TRBV29-1 and J is TRBJ2-1; unclear D gene. This CDR3 comprises 11 residues. The V end lost 5 bases, the J end lost 7 bases, and 9 bases lay between the germline ends. In germline, CDR1 is SQVTM, CDR2 ANQGSEA. The CDR3 DNA reads as TGCAGCGTTCGACCTCGTAATGAGCAGTTCTTC. Its translation: CSVRPRNEQFF.

This clonotype was seen many times. The CDR3 spells CASSPGAGDRNGELFF. The CDR3 region has the DNA TGTGCCAGCAGCCCAGGGGCGGGAGATCGTAACGGGGAGCTGTTTTTT. The gene calls are TRBV12-3 or TRBV12-4 and TRBJ2-2, with a tentative D call TRBD2 (7 bases). Trimming cost V 6 bases and J 7 bases, with 21 bases left between them. The CDR3 contains 16 residues.

This clonotype occurred many times. V is TRBV10-3 and J is TRBJ2-7, with a possible D match to TRBD2 (6 bases). Germline V gene lookup returns CDR1 ENHRY and CDR2 SYGVKD. The V gene lost 7 bases and the J gene lost 4 bases, with 11 bases spanning the gap. The CDR3 runs 12 residues. The CDR3, as DNA: TGTGCCATCACCTCCGGGACTTACGAGCAGTACTTC. Translated, it gives CAITSGTYEQYF.

This clonotype was observed at least ten times. The genes are TRBV7-9 and TRBJ2-6; D remains unclear. The germline CDR1 and CDR2 sequences are SEHNR and FQNEAQ (reference sequence). V shed 3 bases and J shed 4 bases, with 10 bases lying between them. The CDR3 is made up of 15 amino acids. CDR3: CASSLDPRGANVLTF. The CDR3 DNA reads as TGTGCCAGCAGCTTGGACCCGAGGGGGGCCAACGTCCTGACTTTC.

This clonotype was observed at least ten times. J is TRBJ2-3 and V is TRBV28; 11 nucleotides align to TRBD1. This CDR3 has 16 residues. Germline CDR1 and CDR2: MDHEN and SYDVKM. The ends lost 3 bases at V and 4 bases at J; junction bases unmatched: 6. For the CDR3, the DNA is TGTGCCAGCAGTTTCTCGGACAGGGGGCATCCAGATACGCAGTATTTT. It encodes CASSFSDRGHPDTQYF.

The table lists this clonotype with many counts. This chain joins TRBV27 and TRBJ2-3; D is perhaps TRBD1 (6 bases). The CDR3 totals 16 residues. The V end lost 5 bases, the J end lost 8 bases, and 23 bases lay between the germline ends. CDR1 is MNHEY and CDR2 is SMNVEV in the germline V gene (reference sequence). CDR3 DNA: TGTGCCAGCAGTGATCTTATGGAACATCCACAGGGTACGCAGTATTTT. It yields the protein CASSDLMEHPQGTQYF.

This clonotype has a count of ten or more. V gene TRBV13 combines with J gene TRBJ2-7; a weak D match, TRBD2 (7 bases). Trimming pared 4 bases from V and 6 bases from J, leaving 22 bases between. CDR1 and CDR2 from the germline V gene are PRHDT and FYEKMQ (reference sequence). This CDR3 spans 16 amino acids. CDR3 nucleotide sequence: TGTGCCAGCAGCTCTCAAGGGGGAGGGCTAAAGGCCGAGCAGTACTTC. This sequence encodes CASSSQGGGLKAEQYF.

This clonotype was recorded at least ten times. J is TRBJ2-3 and V is TRBV5-1; D tentatively fits TRBD1 or TRBD2 (6 bases each). Germline-derived CDR1 and CDR2 are SGHRS and YFSETQ. The CDR3 runs to 16 residues. The V end was cut by 0 bases, the J end by 0 bases, with 11 bases between. CDR3 loop: CASSLAGASSTDTQYF. In DNA form, the CDR3 reads TGCGCCAGCAGCTTGGCGGGGGCGAGCAGCACAGATACGCAGTATTTT.